The rows below give T cell receptor beta chains drawn from one sample of a study of blood T cell repertoires in COVID-19. Clones were sequenced by immunoSEQ multiplex PCR, and TCRdb holds only the in-frame ones, with some missing. In the table there are around 130,000 clones, 70% to 90% of which are singletons. Sequenced: peripheral blood. Receptor source: a human donor in a cohort sampled during active COVID-19. Both conserved end residues are part of each CDR3. The order of the fields is D gene, clone size, J gene, V gene, CDR3 DNA, CDR3 protein. The D gene is left open where the match is weak. Some rows have no size entry. The others give once, few or many, or a class for an expanded clone.

TRBD1,few,TRBJ2-7,TRBV23-1,TGCGCCATACCGGGACAGACCTACGAGCAGTACTTC,CAIPGQTYEQYF
.,.,TRBJ1-6,TRBV5-4,TGTGCCAGCAGCTTGGGGGGGGATCTCCACTTT,CASSLGGDLHF
.,.,TRBJ2-3,TRBV3-1/TRBV3-2,TGTGCCAGCAGCCACCACCGGGAGACAGATACGCAGTATTTT,CASSHHRETDTQYF
TRBD1,.,TRBJ2-3,TRBV5-4,TGTGCCAGCAGCTTACCGGGACAGGGTAGAAGGGATACGCAGTATTTT,CASSLPGQGRRDTQYF
.,.,TRBJ1-1,TRBV4-1,TGCGCCAGCAGCCCCAGGGAGGGGAACACTGAAGCTTTCTTT,CASSPREGNTEAFF
.,once,TRBJ1-1,TRBV4-1,TGCGCCAGCAGCCAAGATAAGGCAGGGCATCGGAACACTGAAGCTTTCTTT,CASSQDKAGHRNTEAFF
.,few,TRBJ2-7,TRBV5-1,TGCGCCAGCAGCTTGGGTGGACAAGGGACCTACGAGCAGTACTTC,CASSLGGQGTYEQYF
.,.,TRBJ2-1,TRBV20-1,TGCAGTGCCGAGCGGAAGGATGAGCAGTTCTTC,CSAERKDEQFF
.,.,TRBJ1-1,TRBV5-1,TGCGCCAGCAGCTTGACAGGGACGAACACTGAAGCTTTCTTT,CASSLTGTNTEAFF
.,.,TRBJ1-5,TRBV10-3,TGTGCCATCAGTGCTACAGTCACGAATCAGCCCCAGCATTTT,CAISATVTNQPQHF
.,.,TRBJ2-7,TRBV19,TGTGCCAGTAGTATTGGAGGCGGGACAGTGTTTAGTTTCTACGAGCAGTACTTC,CASSIGGGTVFSFYEQYF
TRBD2,.,TRBJ2-5,TRBV25-1,TGTGCCAGCAGTGAAGGGCCAGCGGGGTACCAAGAGACCCAGTACTTC,CASSEGPAGYQETQYF
.,.,TRBJ1-5,TRBV6-1,TGTGCCAGCAGTGAAGGGCCCGCGGTGGTTCAGCCCCAGCATTTT,CASSEGPAVVQPQHF
.,.,TRBJ1-1,TRBV2,TGTGCCAGCAGTGAATTGGGACTTGCTCCACCTGAAGCTTTCTTT,CASSELGLAPPEAFF
.,.,TRBJ2-2,TRBV5-5,TGTGCCAGCAGCTTGGTGGCAGGAATTACGAACACCGGGGAGCTGTTTTTT,CASSLVAGITNTGELFF
.,.,TRBJ2-7,TRBV9,TGTGCCAGCACCCCCGGGGTAGGGGGTCGCTCCTACGAGCAGTACTTC,CASTPGVGGRSYEQYF
.,.,TRBJ1-1,TRBV27,TGTGCCAGCAGCTACAGGGAGAACACTGAAGCTTTCTTT,CASSYRENTEAFF
.,.,TRBJ2-7,TRBV11-2,TGTGCCAGCAGCTTAGCGAGTTCCAGCGCCTCCATCTACGAGCAGTACTTC,CASSLASSSASIYEQYF
.,.,TRBJ1-5,TRBV3-1/TRBV3-2,TGTGCCAGCAGCCAAGGAGGGCAGGGAGGTCAGCCCCAGCATTTT,CASSQGGQGGQPQHF
TRBD1,.,TRBJ2-2,TRBV5-1,TGCGCCAGCAGGGAGGGACAGGGAAAGACCGGGGAGCTGTTTTTT,CASREGQGKTGELFF
.,.,TRBJ1-2,TRBV28,TGTGCCTCTCTACGGGGGGATAACTATGGCTACACCTTC,CASLRGDNYGYTF
TRBD1,.,TRBJ2-7,TRBV6-6,TGTGCCAGCAGCCTCTCAGCCGGGACAGGGTACTACGAGCAGTACTTC,CASSLSAGTGYYEQYF
.,.,TRBJ1-1,TRBV30,TGTGCCTGGAGTGGTTCTGTCACTGAAGCTTTCTTT,CAWSGSVTEAFF
.,.,TRBJ2-2,TRBV30,TGTGCCCAGCGCCGGAACACCGGGGAGCTGTTTTTT,CAQRRNTGELFF
.,.,TRBJ1-2,TRBV6-6,TGTGCCAGCAGCAAGACTGATTATGGCTACACCTTC,CASSKTDYGYTF
TRBD1,.,TRBJ1-6,TRBV30,TGTGCCTGGAGTGTGTGGCAGGGGGATTCACCCCTCCACTTT,CAWSVWQGDSPLHF
TRBD2,.,TRBJ2-5,TRBV3-1/TRBV3-2,TGTGCCAGCAGCCAAGATGGCGGGGGGCAAGAGACCCAGTACTTC,CASSQDGGGQETQYF
.,.,TRBJ2-3,TRBV5-1,TGCGCCAGCAGCTTGTTAGTCCCAGATACGCAGTATTTT,CASSLLVPDTQYF
TRBD2,.,TRBJ2-1,TRBV4-1,TGCGCCAGCAGCCTCGGCCTGACTAGCGGGGGGCACAATGAGCAGTTCTTC,CASSLGLTSGGHNEQFF
TRBD2,few,TRBJ2-7,TRBV13,TGTGCCAGCAGTCTGGGGATGGCGGGGGGTTCACTTTACGAGCAGTACTTC,CASSLGMAGGSLYEQYF
.,few,TRBJ1-4,TRBV15,TGTGCCACCAGCAGAGTTTTCGGGGTTAGTGAAAAACTGTTTTTT,CATSRVFGVSEKLFF
TRBD2,.,TRBJ2-3,TRBV7-2,TGTGCCAGCAGCTTAGCGGGCGGGGGGATATCCACAGATACGCAGTATTTT,CASSLAGGGISTDTQYF
.,.,TRBJ1-1,TRBV27,TGTGCCAGTAGGGGGTACATGAACACTGAAGCTTTCTTT,CASRGYMNTEAFF
TRBD2,.,TRBJ2-2,TRBV2,TGTGCCAGCAGGACGGGGGGGCCGGTCACCGGGGAGCTGTTTTTT,CASRTGGPVTGELFF
TRBD1,.,TRBJ2-2,TRBV2,TGTGCCAGCAGTTCATATACAGGGGCCACCGGGGAGCTGTTTTTT,CASSSYTGATGELFF
TRBD2,.,TRBJ2-5,TRBV9,TGTGCCAGCAGCGTAGGGGTTAGCGGGGGGTTTCAAGAGACCCAGTACTTC,CASSVGVSGGFQETQYF
.,.,TRBJ2-5,TRBV15,TGTGCCACCAGTCGAGGTGCTCAAGAGACCCAGTACTTC,CATSRGAQETQYF
TRBD2,.,TRBJ2-3,TRBV4-1,TGCGCCAGCAGCCAAGAGGGGGGTAGACTAGCTGACTACACAGATACGCAGTATTTT,CASSQEGGRLADYTDTQYF
.,once,TRBJ1-2,TRBV6-5,TGTGCCAATGAGGACTTGGCGGGCTATGGCTACACCTTC,CANEDLAGYGYTF
.,.,TRBJ1-1,TRBV19,TGTGCCAGTAGTTACCCGGGGATGCTCGTGGACGCTGAAGCTTTCTTT,CASSYPGMLVDAEAFF